This is a list of T cell receptor beta chains from one sample in a study of T cell responses to AZD1222 COVID-19 vaccine. Generated by immunoSEQ multiplex PCR, the TCRdb table keeps only in-frame clones and is missing some. The sample lists roughly 120,000 clones; roughly 89% were seen once. Sequencing used peripheral blood, obtained on day 0 of AZD1222 vaccination. These receptors were obtained from an adult in good health. Each CDR3 is given with its conserved first and last residue. Each record gives: CDR3 protein, CDR3 DNA, clone size, J gene, V gene, D gene. D genes are given only for firm matches. Rows may omit the clone size; those that give it use once, few, many or a size class.

cdr3_aa: CASSLQGISTDTQYF
cdr3_nt: TGTGCCAGCAGCTTACAGGGGATTAGCACAGATACGCAGTATTTT
clone_size: -
j_call: TRBJ2-3
v_call: TRBV7-9
d_call: -

cdr3_aa: CSVVGGRDRRNYGYTF
cdr3_nt: TGCAGCGTTGTGGGGGGCCGGGACAGGAGGAACTATGGCTACACCTTC
clone_size: -
j_call: TRBJ1-2
v_call: TRBV29-1
d_call: TRBD1

cdr3_aa: CASSQGRTRAGSQPQHF
cdr3_nt: TGTGCCAGCAGCCAAGGAAGGACCAGGGCAGGCAGTCAGCCCCAGCATTTT
clone_size: -
j_call: TRBJ1-5
v_call: TRBV3-1/TRBV3-2
d_call: -

cdr3_aa: CASIRGQPIYTDTQYF
cdr3_nt: TGTGCCAGCATTCGGGGACAGCCAATTTACACAGATACGCAGTATTTT
clone_size: -
j_call: TRBJ2-3
v_call: TRBV5-7
d_call: TRBD1

cdr3_aa: CASSFGSTEAFF
cdr3_nt: TGTGCCAGCAGTTTCGGATCCACTGAAGCTTTCTTT
clone_size: -
j_call: TRBJ1-1
v_call: TRBV12-3/TRBV12-4
d_call: -

cdr3_aa: CATTGTGVKAFF
cdr3_nt: TGTGCCACCACCGGGACAGGGGTGAAAGCTTTCTTT
clone_size: -
j_call: TRBJ1-1
v_call: TRBV10-3
d_call: TRBD1

cdr3_aa: CASGGSLYEQYF
cdr3_nt: TGTGCCAGCGGGGGCAGCCTCTACGAGCAGTACTTC
clone_size: -
j_call: TRBJ2-7
v_call: TRBV6-5
d_call: -

cdr3_aa: CASSTKGGGEKLFF
cdr3_nt: TGTGCCAGCAGTACGAAAGGGGGAGGGGAAAAACTGTTTTTT
clone_size: -
j_call: TRBJ1-4
v_call: TRBV6-5
d_call: -

cdr3_aa: CAISGGSETQYF
cdr3_nt: TGTGCCATCAGTGGAGGATCTGAGACCCAGTACTTC
clone_size: -
j_call: TRBJ2-5
v_call: TRBV10-3
d_call: -

cdr3_aa: CAWTGFTEAFF
cdr3_nt: TGTGCCTGGACAGGGTTCACTGAAGCTTTCTTT
clone_size: -
j_call: TRBJ1-1
v_call: TRBV30
d_call: -

cdr3_aa: CASSEVTDYTF
cdr3_nt: TGTGCCAGCAGCGAGGTGACTGACTACACCTTC
clone_size: few
j_call: TRBJ1-2
v_call: TRBV9
d_call: -

cdr3_aa: CASSPGPTYEQYF
cdr3_nt: TGCGCCAGCAGCCCGGGCCCGACCTACGAGCAGTACTTC
clone_size: -
j_call: TRBJ2-7
v_call: TRBV5-1
d_call: -

cdr3_aa: CASSERAARTDTQYF
cdr3_nt: TGTGCCAGCAGTGAAAGGGCAGCCCGCACAGATACGCAGTATTTT
clone_size: -
j_call: TRBJ2-3
v_call: TRBV2
d_call: -

cdr3_aa: CASSPDRGGEKLFF
cdr3_nt: TGCGCCAGCAGCCCCGACAGGGGGGGTGAAAAACTGTTTTTT
clone_size: -
j_call: TRBJ1-4
v_call: TRBV10-1
d_call: TRBD1

cdr3_aa: CASSVGAGIQPQHF
cdr3_nt: TGTGCCAGCAGCGTAGGGGCAGGGATTCAGCCCCAGCATTTT
clone_size: -
j_call: TRBJ1-5
v_call: TRBV9
d_call: -

cdr3_aa: CASSLEGSLAKNIQYF
cdr3_nt: TGCGCCAGCAGCTTGGAAGGCAGTCTAGCCAAAAACATTCAGTACTTC
clone_size: -
j_call: TRBJ2-4
v_call: TRBV5-1
d_call: -

cdr3_aa: CASSQALRIGYGYTF
cdr3_nt: TGTGCCAGCAGCCAAGCTCTGCGGATTGGCTATGGCTACACCTTC
clone_size: -
j_call: TRBJ1-2
v_call: TRBV16
d_call: -

cdr3_aa: CASSRTDSEAFF
cdr3_nt: TGTGCCAGCAGTAGGACAGATTCTGAAGCTTTCTTT
clone_size: -
j_call: TRBJ1-1
v_call: TRBV7-9
d_call: -

cdr3_aa: CASSSDYGSYNEQFF
cdr3_nt: TGTGCCAGCAGCTCTGACTACGGCTCCTACAATGAGCAGTTCTTC
clone_size: -
j_call: TRBJ2-1
v_call: TRBV7-9
d_call: -

cdr3_aa: CASGLAGANTGELFF
cdr3_nt: TGTGCCAGCGGGCTGGCGGGGGCGAACACCGGGGAGCTGTTTTTT
clone_size: -
j_call: TRBJ2-2
v_call: TRBV6-4
d_call: TRBD2

cdr3_aa: CASSPWVGGYTF
cdr3_nt: TGTGCCAGCAGTCCCTGGGTCGGAGGCTACACCTTC
clone_size: -
j_call: TRBJ1-2
v_call: TRBV6-5
d_call: -

cdr3_aa: CASSSRMGGYTF
cdr3_nt: TGTGCCAGCAGTTCTCGGATGGGTGGCTACACCTTC
clone_size: -
j_call: TRBJ1-2
v_call: TRBV28
d_call: -

cdr3_aa: CASSFLVEGTSTIYF
cdr3_nt: TGTGCCAGCAGCTTTTTAGTCGAGGGGACAAGCACCATATATTTT
clone_size: -
j_call: TRBJ1-3
v_call: TRBV5-6
d_call: -

cdr3_aa: CATGGAGELGEQFF
cdr3_nt: TGTGCCACCGGAGGAGCGGGAGAGTTGGGTGAGCAGTTCTTC
clone_size: -
j_call: TRBJ2-1
v_call: TRBV10-3
d_call: TRBD2

cdr3_aa: CAWSAWGTPNYGYTF
cdr3_nt: TGTGCCTGGAGTGCCTGGGGGACACCCAACTATGGCTACACCTTC
clone_size: -
j_call: TRBJ1-2
v_call: TRBV30
d_call: -

cdr3_aa: CAISEDRARTEAFF
cdr3_nt: TGTGCCATCAGTGAAGACAGGGCTCGGACTGAAGCTTTCTTT
clone_size: -
j_call: TRBJ1-1
v_call: TRBV10-3
d_call: TRBD1

cdr3_aa: CASSLWLNTEAFF
cdr3_nt: TGCGCCAGCAGCTTGTGGTTGAACACTGAAGCTTTCTTT
clone_size: -
j_call: TRBJ1-1
v_call: TRBV5-1
d_call: -

cdr3_aa: CASSLSQGEAFF
cdr3_nt: TGTGCCAGCAGCTTATCCCAAGGGGAAGCTTTCTTT
clone_size: -
j_call: TRBJ1-1
v_call: TRBV11-3
d_call: -

cdr3_aa: CASRQTGVDTEAFF
cdr3_nt: TGTGCCAGCAGGCAGACAGGGGTCGACACTGAAGCTTTCTTT
clone_size: -
j_call: TRBJ1-1
v_call: TRBV7-9
d_call: TRBD1

cdr3_aa: CASRTGTGGFYEQYF
cdr3_nt: TGTGCCAGCAGAACCGGGACAGGGGGCTTCTACGAGCAGTACTTC
clone_size: -
j_call: TRBJ2-7
v_call: TRBV2
d_call: TRBD1

cdr3_aa: CAWSGGPGEKLFF
cdr3_nt: TGTGCCTGGAGTGGCGGGCCTGGCGAAAAACTGTTTTTT
clone_size: once
j_call: TRBJ1-4
v_call: TRBV30
d_call: -

cdr3_aa: CATTKGSDPVYTF
cdr3_nt: TGCGCCACCACGAAAGGCAGCGACCCTGTCTACACCTTC
clone_size: -
j_call: TRBJ1-2
v_call: TRBV5-1
d_call: -

cdr3_aa: CASSEDGLRVTEAFF
cdr3_nt: TGTGCCAGCAGCGAGGACGGCCTTAGGGTCACTGAAGCTTTCTTT
clone_size: -
j_call: TRBJ1-1
v_call: TRBV7-9
d_call: -

cdr3_aa: CASSHRTGGQPQHF
cdr3_nt: TGTGCCAGCAGTCATCGGACAGGAGGTCAGCCCCAGCATTTT
clone_size: -
j_call: TRBJ1-5
v_call: TRBV6-2/TRBV6-3
d_call: TRBD1

cdr3_aa: CASFPGQGSGGYTF
cdr3_nt: TGTGCCAGCTTCCCCGGACAGGGGTCGGGTGGCTACACCTTC
clone_size: -
j_call: TRBJ1-2
v_call: TRBV6-5
d_call: TRBD1

cdr3_aa: CASSSFTGVANTIYF
cdr3_nt: TGTGCCAGCAGCTCATTCACAGGGGTTGCAAACACCATATATTTT
clone_size: -
j_call: TRBJ1-3
v_call: TRBV11-2
d_call: TRBD1

cdr3_aa: CASSERAGGKNTQYF
cdr3_nt: TGTGCCAGCAGTGAACGGGCAGGAGGGAAGAATACGCAGTATTTT
clone_size: -
j_call: TRBJ2-3
v_call: TRBV2
d_call: -

cdr3_aa: CASSAFLRNTIYF
cdr3_nt: TGTGCCAGCAGTGCGTTTCTCCGAAACACCATATATTTT
clone_size: -
j_call: TRBJ1-3
v_call: TRBV2
d_call: -

cdr3_aa: CASSSGQGPYEQYF
cdr3_nt: TGTGCCAGCTCCTCCGGACAGGGCCCCTACGAGCAGTACTTC
clone_size: once
j_call: TRBJ2-7
v_call: TRBV6-5
d_call: TRBD1

cdr3_aa: CASSQESVNGYTF
cdr3_nt: TGTGCCAGCAGCCAAGAATCAGTAAATGGCTACACCTTC
clone_size: -
j_call: TRBJ1-2
v_call: TRBV3-1/TRBV3-2
d_call: -

cdr3_aa: CASSVSYEQYF
cdr3_nt: TGTGCCAGCAGTGTCTCCTACGAGCAGTACTTC
clone_size: -
j_call: TRBJ2-7
v_call: TRBV2
d_call: -

cdr3_aa: CAISTVYNEQFF
cdr3_nt: TGTGCCATCAGCACTGTATACAATGAGCAGTTCTTC
clone_size: few
j_call: TRBJ2-1
v_call: TRBV6-2/TRBV6-3
d_call: -

cdr3_aa: CAWTKGEKLFF
cdr3_nt: TGTGCCTGGACTAAAGGCGAAAAACTGTTTTTT
clone_size: -
j_call: TRBJ1-4
v_call: TRBV30
d_call: -

cdr3_aa: CASSYSIRGANTEAFF
cdr3_nt: TGTGCCAGCAGTTACTCGATCCGGGGGGCGAACACTGAAGCTTTCTTT
clone_size: -
j_call: TRBJ1-1
v_call: TRBV6-5
d_call: -

cdr3_aa: CASSRGQPLGNEQFF
cdr3_nt: TGTGCCAGTAGTAGGGGACAGCCTTTGGGGAATGAGCAGTTCTTC
clone_size: -
j_call: TRBJ2-1
v_call: TRBV19
d_call: TRBD1

cdr3_aa: CASSLGSFGAFF
cdr3_nt: TGTGCCAGCAGCTTAGGTTCGTTCGGAGCTTTCTTT
clone_size: -
j_call: TRBJ1-1
v_call: TRBV11-2
d_call: -

cdr3_aa: CASSEGRASTDTQYF
cdr3_nt: TGTGCCAGCAGCGAGGGCAGGGCCAGCACAGATACGCAGTATTTT
clone_size: once
j_call: TRBJ2-3
v_call: TRBV9
d_call: -

cdr3_aa: CSPRDSTEAFF
cdr3_nt: TGCAGTCCCCGAGATTCCACTGAAGCTTTCTTT
clone_size: -
j_call: TRBJ1-1
v_call: TRBV20-1
d_call: -

cdr3_aa: CASSRGRGGGTDTQYF
cdr3_nt: TGTGCCAGCAGCCGCGGCCGGGGGGGTGGCACAGATACGCAGTATTTT
clone_size: -
j_call: TRBJ2-3
v_call: TRBV7-3
d_call: TRBD2

cdr3_aa: CASSLGSGTGWYGYTF
cdr3_nt: TGTGCCAGCAGCTTAGGATCGGGAACAGGGTGGTATGGCTACACCTTC
clone_size: -
j_call: TRBJ1-2
v_call: TRBV5-8
d_call: -

cdr3_aa: CASSKGQGVGVNQPQHF
cdr3_nt: TGTGCCAGCAGCAAGGGACAGGGGGTTGGGGTCAATCAGCCCCAGCATTTT
clone_size: -
j_call: TRBJ1-5
v_call: TRBV5-8
d_call: TRBD1

cdr3_aa: CASSRSPTVETQYF
cdr3_nt: TGTGCCAGCAGCCGATCTCCGACCGTGGAGACCCAGTACTTC
clone_size: -
j_call: TRBJ2-5
v_call: TRBV3-1/TRBV3-2
d_call: -

cdr3_aa: CACISRRAYGYTF
cdr3_nt: TGTGCCTGTATTTCCAGGCGCGCCTATGGCTACACCTTC
clone_size: -
j_call: TRBJ1-2
v_call: TRBV30
d_call: -

cdr3_aa: CASSMGGRGTEAFF
cdr3_nt: TGTGCCAGTAGTATGGGGGGTCGGGGCACTGAAGCTTTCTTT
clone_size: once
j_call: TRBJ1-1
v_call: TRBV19
d_call: -

cdr3_aa: CASSRRQGTVQPQHF
cdr3_nt: TGTGCCAGCAGCCGCAGACAGGGTACTGTCCAGCCCCAGCATTTT
clone_size: -
j_call: TRBJ1-5
v_call: TRBV28
d_call: TRBD1

cdr3_aa: CASSLLAGGPGNEQFF
cdr3_nt: TGTGCCAGCAGCTTATTAGCGGGAGGGCCTGGAAATGAGCAGTTCTTC
clone_size: -
j_call: TRBJ2-1
v_call: TRBV11-2
d_call: TRBD2

cdr3_aa: CASSMWVNTEAFF
cdr3_nt: TGTGCCAGTAGTATGTGGGTAAACACTGAAGCTTTCTTT
clone_size: -
j_call: TRBJ1-1
v_call: TRBV19
d_call: -

cdr3_aa: CASSLGRGAILSSYNEQFF
cdr3_nt: TGTGCCAGTAGTCTAGGCAGGGGGGCGATTCTAAGCTCCTACAATGAGCAGTTCTTC
clone_size: -
j_call: TRBJ2-1
v_call: TRBV19
d_call: -

cdr3_aa: CASSLGTSFNEQFF
cdr3_nt: TGTGCCAGCAGCTTAGGAACGTCTTTCAATGAGCAGTTCTTC
clone_size: -
j_call: TRBJ2-1
v_call: TRBV7-9
d_call: -